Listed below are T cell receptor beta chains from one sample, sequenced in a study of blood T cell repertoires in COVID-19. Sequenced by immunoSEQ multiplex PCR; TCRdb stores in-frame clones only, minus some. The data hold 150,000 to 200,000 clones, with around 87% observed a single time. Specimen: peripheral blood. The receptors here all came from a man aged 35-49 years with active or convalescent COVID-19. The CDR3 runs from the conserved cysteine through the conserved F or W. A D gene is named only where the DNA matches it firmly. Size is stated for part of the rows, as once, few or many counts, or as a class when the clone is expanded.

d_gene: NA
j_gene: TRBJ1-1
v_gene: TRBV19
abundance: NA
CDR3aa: CASSIDLGSPGTEAFF
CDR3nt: TGTGCCAGTAGTATAGATCTCGGGTCTCCGGGAACTGAAGCTTTCTTT

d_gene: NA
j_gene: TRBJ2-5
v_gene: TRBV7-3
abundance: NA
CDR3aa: CASSSGTFETQYF
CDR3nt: TGTGCCAGCAGCTCCGGGACTTTCGAGACCCAGTACTTC

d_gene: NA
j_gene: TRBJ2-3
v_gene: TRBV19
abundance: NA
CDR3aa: CASRVGRDTQYF
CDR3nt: TGTGCCAGTAGAGTGGGGAGGGATACGCAGTATTTT

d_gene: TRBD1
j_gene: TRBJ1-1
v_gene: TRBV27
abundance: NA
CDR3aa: CASGRGRGTEAFF
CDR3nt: TGTGCCAGCGGAAGGGGGCGCGGCACTGAAGCTTTCTTT

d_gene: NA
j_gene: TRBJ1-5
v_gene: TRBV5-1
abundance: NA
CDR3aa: CASSTETGPQHF
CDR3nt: TGCGCCAGCAGCACCGAGACGGGGCCCCAGCATTTT

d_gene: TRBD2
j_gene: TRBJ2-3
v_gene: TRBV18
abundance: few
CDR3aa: CASSPPGLAPTSTDTQYF
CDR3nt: TGTGCCAGCTCACCACCGGGACTAGCGCCTACTAGCACAGATACGCAGTATTTT

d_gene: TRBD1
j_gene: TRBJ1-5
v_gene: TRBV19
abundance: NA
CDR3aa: CASTGTGGIRPQHF
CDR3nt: TGTGCCAGTACCGGGACAGGGGGTATAAGGCCCCAGCATTTT

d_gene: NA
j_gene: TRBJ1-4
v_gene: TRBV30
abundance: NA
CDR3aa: CAWSAPKKLFF
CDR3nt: TGTGCCTGGAGTGCCCCTAAAAAACTGTTTTTT

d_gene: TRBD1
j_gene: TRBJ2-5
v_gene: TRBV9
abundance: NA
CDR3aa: CASSEKGQVIQETQYF
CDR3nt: TGTGCCAGCAGCGAGAAGGGACAGGTGATCCAAGAGACCCAGTACTTC

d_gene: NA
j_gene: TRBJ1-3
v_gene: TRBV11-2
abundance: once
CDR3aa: CASSLDPGGSGNTIYF
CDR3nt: TGTGCCAGCAGCTTAGATCCGGGTGGCTCTGGAAACACCATATATTTT

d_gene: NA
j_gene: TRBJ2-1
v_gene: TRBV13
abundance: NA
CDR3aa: CASSSDSSNEQFF
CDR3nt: TGTGCCAGCAGCTCGGACAGTTCGAATGAGCAGTTCTTC

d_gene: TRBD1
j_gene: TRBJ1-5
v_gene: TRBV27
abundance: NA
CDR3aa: CASSFRGQGQPQHF
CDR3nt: TGTGCCAGCAGTTTTAGGGGGCAAGGGCAGCCCCAGCATTTT

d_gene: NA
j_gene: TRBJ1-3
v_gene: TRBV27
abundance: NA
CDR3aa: CASSSREGNTIYF
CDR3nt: TGTGCCAGCAGTTCACGGGAAGGAAACACCATATATTTT

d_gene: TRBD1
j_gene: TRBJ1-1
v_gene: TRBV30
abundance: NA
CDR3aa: CAYDRVNTEAFF
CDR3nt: TGTGCCTACGACAGGGTGAACACTGAAGCTTTCTTT

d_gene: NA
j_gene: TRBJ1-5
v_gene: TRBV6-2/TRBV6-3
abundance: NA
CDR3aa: CASSYGPVQPQHF
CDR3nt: TGTGCCAGCAGTTACGGGCCTGTTCAGCCCCAGCATTTT

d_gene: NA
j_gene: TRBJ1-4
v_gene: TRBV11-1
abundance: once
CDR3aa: CASSLGDTPNEKLFF
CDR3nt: TGTGCCAGCAGCTTAGGCGACACACCTAATGAAAAACTGTTTTTT

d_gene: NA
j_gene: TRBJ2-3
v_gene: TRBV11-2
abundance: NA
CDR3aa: CASSPHPSDTQYF
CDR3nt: TGTGCCAGCAGCCCTCATCCTAGCGATACGCAGTATTTT

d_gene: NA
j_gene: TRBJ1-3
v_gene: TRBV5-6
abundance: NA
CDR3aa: CASSWTAGSSGNTIYF
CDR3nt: TGTGCCAGCAGCTGGACAGCGGGGAGCTCTGGAAACACCATATATTTT

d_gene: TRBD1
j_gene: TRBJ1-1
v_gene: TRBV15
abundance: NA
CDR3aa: CATSREYRDSLNTEAFF
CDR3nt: TGTGCCACCAGCAGAGAATATAGGGACAGCCTGAACACTGAAGCTTTCTTT

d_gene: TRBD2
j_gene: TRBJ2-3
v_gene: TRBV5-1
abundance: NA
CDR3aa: CASSLSSGATDTQYF
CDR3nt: TGCGCCAGCAGTTTGTCTAGCGGGGCCACAGATACGCAGTATTTT

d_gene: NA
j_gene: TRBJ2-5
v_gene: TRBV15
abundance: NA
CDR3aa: CATSRDQPGLQETQYF
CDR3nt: TGTGCCACCAGCAGAGATCAACCAGGGCTCCAAGAGACCCAGTACTTC

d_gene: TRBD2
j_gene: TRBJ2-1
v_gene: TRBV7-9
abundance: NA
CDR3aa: CASTRLGGNEQFF
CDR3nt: TGTGCCAGCACCCGTTTGGGGGGGAATGAGCAGTTCTTC

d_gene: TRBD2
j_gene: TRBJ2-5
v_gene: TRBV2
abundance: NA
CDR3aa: CASSEAGGEETQYF
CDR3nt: TGTGCCAGCAGTGAAGCGGGAGGGGAAGAGACCCAGTACTTC

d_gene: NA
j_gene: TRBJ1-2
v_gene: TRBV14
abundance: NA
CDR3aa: CASSPYVQGLRDYGYTF
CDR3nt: TGTGCCAGCAGCCCTTACGTGCAGGGGCTGAGGGACTATGGCTACACCTTC

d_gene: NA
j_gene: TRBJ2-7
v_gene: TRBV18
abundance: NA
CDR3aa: CASSPPESTYEQYF
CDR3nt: TGTGCCAGCTCACCACCGGAGTCAACCTACGAGCAGTACTTC

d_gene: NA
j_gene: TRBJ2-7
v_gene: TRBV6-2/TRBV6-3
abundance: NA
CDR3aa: CASSVDIPSSYEQYF
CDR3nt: TGTGCCAGCAGTGTGGACATTCCGAGCTCCTACGAGCAGTACTTC

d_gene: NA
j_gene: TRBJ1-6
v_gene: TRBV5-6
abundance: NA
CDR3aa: CASLRNYGMNSPLHF
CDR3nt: TGTGCCAGCCTAAGAAATTACGGGATGAATTCACCCCTCCACTTT

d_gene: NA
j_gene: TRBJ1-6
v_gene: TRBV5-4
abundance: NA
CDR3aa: CASSFRRGLYNSPLHF
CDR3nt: TGTGCCAGCAGCTTCAGGCGGGGGCTTTATAATTCACCCCTCCACTTT

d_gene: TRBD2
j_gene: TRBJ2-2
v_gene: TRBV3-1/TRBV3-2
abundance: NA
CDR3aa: CASSPGTSLNTGELFF
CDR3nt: TGTGCCAGCAGCCCGGGGACTAGCCTGAACACCGGGGAGCTGTTTTTT

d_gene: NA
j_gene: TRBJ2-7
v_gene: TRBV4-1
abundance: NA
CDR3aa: CASSQGLPVGRGQYEQYF
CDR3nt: TGCGCCAGCAGCCAAGGGCTCCCGGTAGGGCGGGGGCAATACGAGCAGTACTTC

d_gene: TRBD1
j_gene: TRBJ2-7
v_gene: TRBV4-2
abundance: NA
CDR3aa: CASSPRRTGAYEQYF
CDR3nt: TGTGCCAGCAGCCCCCGTCGGACAGGAGCCTACGAGCAGTACTTC

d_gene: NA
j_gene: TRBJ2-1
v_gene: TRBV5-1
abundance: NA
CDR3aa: CASSPDREGSYNEQFF
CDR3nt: TGCGCCAGCAGCCCCGACCGGGAAGGTTCCTACAATGAGCAGTTCTTC

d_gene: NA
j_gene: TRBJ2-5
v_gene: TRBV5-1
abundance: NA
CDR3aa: CASSLGSRGPDLQETQYF
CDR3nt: TGCGCCAGCAGCTTAGGCAGCAGGGGCCCGGACCTTCAAGAGACCCAGTACTTC

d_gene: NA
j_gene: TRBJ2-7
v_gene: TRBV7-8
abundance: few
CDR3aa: CASSLGQRIYEQYF
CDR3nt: TGTGCCAGCAGCTTAGGACAGAGGATCTACGAGCAGTACTTC

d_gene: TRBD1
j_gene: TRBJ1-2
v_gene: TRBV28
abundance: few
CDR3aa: CASSLTLGQVYYGYTF
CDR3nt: TGTGCCAGCAGTTTAACCCTCGGACAGGTATACTATGGCTACACCTTC

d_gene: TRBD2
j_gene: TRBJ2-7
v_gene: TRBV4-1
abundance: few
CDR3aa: CASSQGGSETFGDEQYF
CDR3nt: TGCGCCAGCAGCCAGGGGGGGAGCGAGACCTTTGGAGACGAGCAGTACTTC

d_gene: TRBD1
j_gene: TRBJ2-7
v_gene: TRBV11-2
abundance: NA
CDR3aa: CASSHRGSTYEQYF
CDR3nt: TGTGCCAGCAGCCACAGGGGGAGCACCTACGAGCAGTACTTC

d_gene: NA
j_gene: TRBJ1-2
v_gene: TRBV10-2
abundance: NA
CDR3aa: CASSEWGRDGYTF
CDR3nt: TGCGCCAGCAGTGAGTGGGGGCGCGATGGCTACACCTTC

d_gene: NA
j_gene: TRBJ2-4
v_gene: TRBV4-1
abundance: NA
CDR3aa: CASSQTPTSELTDF
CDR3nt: TGCGCCAGCAGCCAAACACCGACGAGCGAGCTAACGGACTTC

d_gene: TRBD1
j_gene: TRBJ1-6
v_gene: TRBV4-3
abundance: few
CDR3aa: CASSQVETGSSPLHF
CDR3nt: TGCGCCAGCAGCCAGGTCGAGACAGGGAGTTCACCCCTCCACTTT

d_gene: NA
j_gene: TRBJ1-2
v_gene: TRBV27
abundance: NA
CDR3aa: CASSLSGQMNYGYTF
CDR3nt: TGTGCCAGCAGTTTATCAGGACAGATGAACTATGGCTACACCTTC